This TCR beta chain originates from a study of CD8 T cells in Susac syndrome. Bulk CD8+ and CD4+ cells came from magnetic negative isolation; CD8+ TEMRA by FACS. Broader study findings: Detection of Susac-specific public clones gave around 16 in total CD8+ repertoires and about five in CD8+ TEMRA repertoires. The study found that Susac CD8+ clonal expansion peaked in TEMRA cells and active patients.

The germline CDR1 and CDR2 sequences are DFQATT and SNEGSKA (reference sequence). Trimming removed 0 bases at V and 7 bases at J, with 6 bases between. The CDR3 spans 11 residues. This clonotype has more than one count but fewer than ten. Antigen specificity is unknown. Random hexamers were used to reverse transcribe 0.5 to 1 ug of RNA. By means of immunoSEQ multiplex PCR, TCR beta CDR3 spanning 54 Vbeta and 13 Jbeta underwent amplification. TCRdb re-analysed the immunoSEQ multiplex PCR reads in MiXCR, keeping a single row per CDR3 protein. The sample includes around 170,000 distinct CDR3 sequences, around 93% seen only once; the top ten take approximately 0.16%.

The TCR comes from a human donor with Susac syndrome. The chain links TRBV20-1 to TRBJ1-2; D ambiguous. The sample taken for sequencing was CD8+ T cells from PBMCs. For the CDR3, the DNA is TGCAGTGCTAGAGATTTAAGTGGCTACACCTTC. It encodes CSARDLSGYTF.